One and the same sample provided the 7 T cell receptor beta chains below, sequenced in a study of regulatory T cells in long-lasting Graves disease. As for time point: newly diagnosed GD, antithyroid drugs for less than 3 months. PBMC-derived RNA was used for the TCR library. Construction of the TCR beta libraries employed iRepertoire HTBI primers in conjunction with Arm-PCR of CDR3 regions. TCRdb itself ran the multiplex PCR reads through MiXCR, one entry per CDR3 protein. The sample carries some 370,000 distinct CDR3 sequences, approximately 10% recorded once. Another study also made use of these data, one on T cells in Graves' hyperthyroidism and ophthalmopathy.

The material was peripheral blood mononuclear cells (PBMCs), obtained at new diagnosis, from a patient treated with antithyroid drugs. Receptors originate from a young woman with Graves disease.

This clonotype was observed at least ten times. The CDR3 loop is CASSQDLQNYGYTF. CDR3 nucleotide sequence: TGCGCCAGCAGCCAAGATCTGCAGAACTATGGCTACACCTTC. This chain links TRBV4-3 with TRBJ1-2; D ambiguous. The CDR3 sequence is 14 residues long. Between the trimmed V and J ends, which lost 0 bases and 2 bases, there was a span of 7 bases. Germline loops: CDR1 LGHNA, CDR2 YSLEER.

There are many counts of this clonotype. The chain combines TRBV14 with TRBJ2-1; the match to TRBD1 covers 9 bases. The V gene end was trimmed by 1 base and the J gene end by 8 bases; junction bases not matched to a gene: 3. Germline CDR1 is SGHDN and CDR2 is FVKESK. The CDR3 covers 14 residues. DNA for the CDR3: TGTGCCAGCAGCCAAGCGACAGGGGGGGATGAGCAGTTCTTC. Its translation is CASSQATGGDEQFF.

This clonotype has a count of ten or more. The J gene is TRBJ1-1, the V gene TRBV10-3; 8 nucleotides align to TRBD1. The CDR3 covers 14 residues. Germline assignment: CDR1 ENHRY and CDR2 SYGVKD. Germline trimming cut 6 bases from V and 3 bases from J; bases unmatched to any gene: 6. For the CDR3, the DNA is TGTGCCATCAGCGTAACAGGGGGGGACACTGAAGCTTTCTTT. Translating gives CAISVTGGDTEAFF.

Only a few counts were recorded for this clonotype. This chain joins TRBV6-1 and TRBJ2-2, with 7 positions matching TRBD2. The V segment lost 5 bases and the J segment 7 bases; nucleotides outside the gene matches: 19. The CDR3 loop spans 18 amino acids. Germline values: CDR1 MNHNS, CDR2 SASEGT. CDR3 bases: TGTGCCAGCAGTCATATGGGGGGGGGGACGCGGGTCGTCGGGGAGCTGTTTTTT. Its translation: CASSHMGGGTRVVGELFF.

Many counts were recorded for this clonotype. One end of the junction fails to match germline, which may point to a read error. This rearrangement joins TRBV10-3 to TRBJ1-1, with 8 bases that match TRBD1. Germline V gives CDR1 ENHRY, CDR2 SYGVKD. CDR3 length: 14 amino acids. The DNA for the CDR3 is TGTGCCGTCAGCCCAGGACAGGGTTTGAGGGAAGCTTTCTTT. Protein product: CAVSPGQGLREAFF.

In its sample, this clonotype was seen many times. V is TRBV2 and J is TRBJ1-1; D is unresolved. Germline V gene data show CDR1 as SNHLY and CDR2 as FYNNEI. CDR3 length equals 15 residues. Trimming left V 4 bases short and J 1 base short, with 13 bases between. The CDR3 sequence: CASSARTWGNTEAFF. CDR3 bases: TGTGCCAGCAGTGCCAGGACGTGGGGGAACACTGAAGCTTTCTTT.

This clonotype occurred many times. The CDR3 nucleotides read TGCAGCGGCGAAGGCACCGGGGAGCTGTTTTTT. It specifies CSGEGTGELFF. The chain is built from TRBV29-1 and TRBJ2-2; D not certain. The CDR3 length is 11 residues. Germline loops: CDR1 SQVTM, CDR2 ANQGSEA. V lost 7 bases to trimming and J lost 4 bases, with 7 bases between them.